The TCR beta chain described here comes from a study of technical replicates of blood from a handful of donors. This CDR3 has 15 amino acids. The germline V gene has CDR1 MNHEY and CDR2 SMNVEV (reference sequence). The V end lost 6 bases, the J end lost 0 bases, and 14 bases lay between the germline ends. Here immunoSEQ multiplex PCR was the method, and the copy in TCRdb shows in-frame clones only, minus some. This table has tens of thousands of clones, 90% to 95% appearing once. The source of this sequence is a human donor in good health. Specimen: T cells isolated from PBMCs. The rearrangement links TRBV27 to TRBJ2-5; D not resolved. The CDR3 DNA follows: TGTGCCAGCAGCCCCCCCCCAGGATACCAAGAGACCCAGTACTTC. This encodes CASSPPPGYQETQYF.